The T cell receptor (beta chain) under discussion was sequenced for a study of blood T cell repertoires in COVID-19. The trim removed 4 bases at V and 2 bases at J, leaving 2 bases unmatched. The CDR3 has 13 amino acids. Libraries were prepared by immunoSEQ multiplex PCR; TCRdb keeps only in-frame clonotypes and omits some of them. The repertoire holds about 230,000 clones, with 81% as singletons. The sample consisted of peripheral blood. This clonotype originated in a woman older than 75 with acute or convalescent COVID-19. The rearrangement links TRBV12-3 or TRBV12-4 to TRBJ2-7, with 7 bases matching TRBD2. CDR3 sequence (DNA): TGTGCCAGCAGTTGGGGAGGGCCCTACGAGCAGTACTTC. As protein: CASSWGGPYEQYF.